A single sample gave rise to the 17 T cell receptor beta chains below, sequenced in a study of blood T cell repertoires in COVID-19. Profiling relied on immunoSEQ multiplex PCR, and the TCRdb table lists in-frame clones only, not all of them. There are 65,000 to 80,000 clones in the sample; about 87% occur only once, and 4.6% lies in the top ten. Sequenced input: peripheral blood. These receptors all come from a man aged 45 to 65 with active COVID-19.

The chain carries TRBV4-1 and TRBJ1-1; a weak D match, TRBD1 (6 bases). This CDR3 has 14 amino acids. Trimming pared 2 bases from V and 7 bases from J, leaving 14 bases between. CDR1 MGHRA and CDR2 YSYEKL come from the germline V gene. CDR3 sequence: CASSQRREGDEAFF. In DNA form, the CDR3 reads TGCGCCAGCAGCCAAAGGAGGGAGGGGGATGAAGCTTTCTTT.

This chain uses TRBV2 with TRBJ1-5; 9 bases are a match to TRBD1. The CDR3 is made up of 13 amino acids. CDR1 and CDR2 from the germline V gene are SNHLY and FYNNEI. The J segment lost 4 bases and the V segment lost 8 bases, leaving 3 bases of the junction unmatched. CDR3: CASGGTGNQPQHF. The CDR3 bases are TGTGCCAGCGGGGGGACAGGGAATCAGCCCCAGCATTTT.

This chain links TRBV4-2 with TRBJ2-5, with D possibly TRBD2 on 5 matching bases. V lost 0 bases and J lost 5, with 16 bases in between. Germline CDR1 LGHNA, CDR2 YNFKEQ. The CDR3 is 16 amino acids. The CDR3 protein is CASSQDLGDGYETQYF. CDR3 sequence (DNA): TGTGCCAGCAGCCAAGATCTCGGGGATGGGTATGAGACCCAGTACTTC.

The chain employs TRBV11-3 and TRBJ1-1, with 8 positions matching TRBD1. In germline, CDR1 is SGHNT, CDR2 YENEEA. This CDR3 region has 18 residues. V lost 0 bases to trimming and J lost 0 bases; unmatched junction nucleotides: 9. Here the CDR3 DNA reads TGTGCCAGCAGCTTAGACAGGGGGCATGGTCTGGTGAACACTGAAGCTTTCTTT. It codes for CASSLDRGHGLVNTEAFF. Filled out from reference TRBV11-3 and TRBJ1-1, the complete variable domain reads EAGVVQSPRYKIIEKKQPVAFWCNPISGHNTLYWYLQNLGQGPELLIRYENEEAVDDSQLPKDRFSAERLKGVDSTLKIQPAELGDSAVYLCASSLDRGHGLVNTEAFFGQGTRLTVV.

A remark on this clone: Other nucleotide sequences in the sample specify the same CDR3. The chain employs TRBV3-1 (or the pseudogene TRBV3-2) and TRBJ2-1; TRBD2 aligns across 8 bases. Germline V gene lookup returns CDR1 LGHDT and CDR2 YNNKEL (reference sequence). This CDR3 region has 15 residues. Losses at the gene ends were 4 bases for V and 4 bases for J; bases not matched to a gene: 6. The CDR3 sequence is CASSPSGGPYNEQFF. As DNA, the CDR3 is TGTGCCAGCAGCCCGAGCGGGGGACCGTACAATGAGCAGTTCTTC.

This chain joins TRBV5-6 and TRBJ1-1; D is unresolved. CDR1 SGHDT and CDR2 YYEEEE come from the germline V gene. V lost 7 bases, J lost 4 bases, and 17 bases lay in between. CDR3 length equals 14 residues. The CDR3 nucleotides read TGTGCCAGCCATTGGTTGGTCCGGAGCACTGAAGCTTTCTTT. Its translation: CASHWLVRSTEAFF.

The V call is TRBV6-5, the J call TRBJ1-1; 9 nucleotides line up with TRBD1. CDR3 size: 15 residues. V lost 5 bases to trimming and J lost 0 bases; unmatched junction nucleotides: 4. The germline V gene encodes CDR1 MNHEY and CDR2 SVGAGI. CDR3 loop: CASSKRQGVNTEAFF. For the CDR3, the DNA is TGTGCCAGCAGTAAACGACAGGGGGTGAACACTGAAGCTTTCTTT.

V gene TRBV5-1 combines with J gene TRBJ2-7; TRBD1 matches at 8 bases. Germline values: CDR1 SGHRS, CDR2 YFSETQ. This CDR3 region has 12 residues. The junction had 8 bases not matched to a gene; V was cut back by 3 bases and J by 12 bases. The CDR3 nucleotides read TGCGCCAGCAGCTCCGACAGGGGCCGTGGGTACTTC. This sequence encodes CASSSDRGRGYF.

This chain joins TRBV10-3 and TRBJ1-1, with TRBD1 identical over 10 bases. V gave up 5 bases and J gave up 5 bases; unmatched junction bases: 8. This CDR3 spans 15 amino acids. Looked up from germline, CDR1 is ENHRY and CDR2 is SYGVKD. The CDR3 nucleotides are TGTGCCATCAGTAACTCGACAGGGGGCAATACTGAAGCTTTCTTT. Translated: CAISNSTGGNTEAFF.

Only one count was recorded for this clone. V is TRBV7-8 and J is TRBJ2-2; 9 bases agree with TRBD2. The CDR3 spans 16 residues. CDR1 is SGHVS, CDR2 FQNEAQ, per germline. Trimming removed 4 bases from V and 3 bases from J; junction bases left unmatched: 6. The CDR3 loop is CASSSLAGKYTGELFF. In DNA form, the CDR3 reads TGTGCCAGCAGCTCCCTAGCGGGAAAGTACACCGGGGAGCTGTTTTTT.

J is TRBJ2-3 and V is TRBV11-1, with TRBD2 matching over 8 bases. Germline V gives CDR1 SGHAT, CDR2 FQDESV (reference sequence). CDR3 length: 15 residues. Trimming removed 4 bases from V and 1 base from J; junction bases left unmatched: 4. CDR3 protein: CASSSSGGRTDTQYF. The CDR3 DNA sequence: TGTGCCAGCAGCTCCAGCGGGGGCCGCACAGATACGCAGTATTTT. Looking up the rest from reference TRBV11-1 and TRBJ2-3 gives the full variable domain: EAEVAQSPRYKITEKSQAVAFWCDPISGHATLYWYRQILGQGPELLVQFQDESVVDDSQLPKDRFSAERLKGVDSTLKIQPAELGDSAMYLCASSSSGGRTDTQYFGPGTRLTVL.

This chain connects TRBV9 to TRBJ2-2; maybe TRBD1 (6 bases). The CDR3 length is 13 residues. Germline CDR1 and CDR2: SGDLS and YYNGEE. V was shortened by 5 bases and J by 4 bases, with 9 bases between the two germline ends. The CDR3 reads CASSAGVTGELFF. The CDR3 DNA follows: TGTGCCAGCAGTGCAGGGGTCACCGGGGAGCTGTTTTTT.

The J gene is TRBJ1-1, the V gene TRBV5-4; tentatively, D is TRBD1 (6 bases). This CDR3 region has 16 residues. Germline V gene sequence: CDR1 SGHNT, CDR2 YYREEE (reference sequence). The V gene lost 0 bases and the J gene lost 1 base, with 13 bases spanning the gap. The chain's CDR3 is CASSLAHEQGNTEAFF. The CDR3 coding sequence is TGTGCCAGCAGCTTGGCGCACGAACAGGGGAACACTGAAGCTTTCTTT.

V gene TRBV6-2 or TRBV6-3 combines with J gene TRBJ1-1, with a possible D match to TRBD1 (5 bases). The germline gives CDR1 MNHEY, CDR2 SVGEGT. V lost 2 bases and J lost 2, with 9 bases in between. This CDR3 contains 14 residues. As DNA, the CDR3 is TGTGCCAGCAGTTACCAGGGCCTAAACACTGAAGCTTTCTTT. This translates into CASSYQGLNTEAFF.

The CDR3 nucleotides are TGTGCCAGCAGTCCCGTAGGAGGGCTTGAGCAGTTCTTC. Translation: CASSPVGGLEQFF. The gene calls are TRBV27 and TRBJ2-1, with a weak D call TRBD2 (6 bases). V dropped 5 bases and J dropped 9 bases, with 14 bases sitting between them. CDR1 and CDR2 from the germline V gene are MNHEY and SMNVEV (reference sequence). The CDR3 is made up of 13 amino acids.

This chain links TRBV9 with TRBJ2-5; 8 bases match TRBD1. The J call is uncertain, as TRBJ2-7 better fits the DNA end. This CDR3 comprises 14 residues. Germline CDR1 and CDR2: SGDLS and YYNGEE. CDR3 in amino acids: CASSVFDRGDEQYF. CDR3 DNA: TGTGCCAGCAGCGTATTCGACAGGGGAGACGAGCAGTACTTC.

The J gene is TRBJ1-2, the V gene TRBV4-1; D is uncertain. Per germline, CDR1 MGHRA and CDR2 YSYEKL. This CDR3 comprises 13 residues. V lost 4 bases to trimming and J lost 2 bases, with 8 bases between them. This chain's CDR3 is CASSPRQNYGYTF. DNA of the CDR3: TGCGCCAGCAGCCCAAGACAAAACTATGGCTACACCTTC.